This T cell receptor beta chain was observed in a study of T cells in Graves' hyperthyroidism and ophthalmopathy. Study in general: Specimen type is peripheral blood, collected at initial diagnosis prior to any treatment. Regarding the study as a whole: Expanded thyroid clonotypes (above 0.001) were mostly also found in blood. A model using 13 V-J features told ophthalmopathy apart from stable hyperthyroidism.

Researchers took RNA transcripts and amplified the TCR beta CDR3 regions from them. Using the HTBI primer set, a first-round RT-PCR was run on the TCR CDR3. One entry per CDR3 protein results from TCRdb running MiXCR on the multiplex PCR reads. The sample holds about 360,000 distinct CDR3 sequences; about 13% are singletons and the top ten take more than 20%. Points on this clonotype: Its antigen is not identified. Being one base from a much bigger clone, this may be a read error.

V was cut by 1 base and J by 6 bases, with 9 bases left in between. This CDR3 has 13 residues. The germline V gene has CDR1 LGHDT and CDR2 YNNKEL (reference sequence). This sequence joins TRBV3-1 and TRBJ1-2, with a tentative D call TRBD1 (5 bases). The specimen was blood. The sequence was obtained from a man aged 25 to 45 with Graves' hyperthyroidism that later progressed to Graves' ophthalmopathy. The CDR3 reads CASSQGRVHGYTF. The DNA for the CDR3 is TGTGCCAGCAGCCAAGGCAGGGTCCATGGCTACACCTTC.